This T cell receptor (beta chain) originates from a study of beta chain features in type 1 diabetes. The CDR3 extends over 14 amino acids. The V gene lost 5 bases and the J gene lost 1 base, with 11 bases spanning the gap. CDR1 is KGHSH, CDR2 LQKENI, per germline. As regards this clone: Its antigen is unknown.

Study observations and caveats: There was a moderate but significant shortening of TCRB CDR3s in all four CD4+ subsets of Type 1 diabetes patients. Junctions at VDJ sites from type 1 diabetes patients had fewer insertions and more deletions.

The single heparinised draw taken from each donor contained around 100 mL of blood on average. Via CD45RO/CCR7/CD25/CD127/CD95/CD27, cells of the CD4+ naive, central memory, regulatory and stem cell-like memory subsets were sorted. The authors reverse transcribed all of the isolated RNA, so sequencing captured expressed TCRB transcripts. Only in-frame clones appear in the TCRdb table, and some are missing; sequencing was by immunoSEQ multiplex PCR. The sample lists hundreds of thousands of clones, about an eighth occurring once. Sequenced input: naive CD4+ T cells from blood. V gene TRBV18 combines with J gene TRBJ1-2; D is unresolved. This sequence was found in a man aged 18-30 years with type 1 diabetes. DNA of the CDR3: TGTGCCAGCTCATCTGGACTGTTTAACTATGGCTACACCTTC. Its protein product is CASSSGLFNYGYTF.